Reported below is one T cell receptor (delta chain). Its antigen is unidentified. TCRdb records a much larger clone's protein for this DNA, with a difference at residue 4 that likely arises from a read error; the protein given is the translation of the DNA. This entry belongs to a study of γδ T cells in repeated Plasmodium falciparum infection. The wider study: Age- and gender-matched Australian children served as comparison for malaria-exposed Malian children. Samples were taken at baseline, before some infections, and 21 days after each.

Flow sorting of PBMC yielded separate Vgamma9/Vdelta2+ and Vdelta2-negative gammadelta T cell populations for bulk repertoire analysis. Study-level findings and limits: Many TCRgamma sequences overlapped between individuals in stable Vgamma9/Vdelta2+ repertoires.

CDR3 length equals 20 residues. The ends lost 7 bases at V and 0 bases at J; junction bases unmatched: 20. Germline-derived CDR1 and CDR2 are TSWWSYY and QGS. Sequencing covered both gamma and delta TCR chains per sample. TCRdb re-analyzed the multiplex PCR reads via CATT. In the table there are around 52,000 delta-chain clones, over 1.5% of which are singletons. The sample consisted of gamma-delta T cells from blood. This chain connects TRDV1 to TRDJ1; 10 bases are shared with TRDD3. No J gene is reported in TCRdb; it was inferred here by comparing the DNA with germline. The sequence was collected from a pool of human donors (malaria-infected and uninfected, not separated). CDR3 DNA sequence: TGTGCTCTTGAGGACCAGTTTCCTGCGTGGGGGATACATTACACCGATAAACTCATCTTT. Translation: CALEDQFPAWGIHYTDKLIF.